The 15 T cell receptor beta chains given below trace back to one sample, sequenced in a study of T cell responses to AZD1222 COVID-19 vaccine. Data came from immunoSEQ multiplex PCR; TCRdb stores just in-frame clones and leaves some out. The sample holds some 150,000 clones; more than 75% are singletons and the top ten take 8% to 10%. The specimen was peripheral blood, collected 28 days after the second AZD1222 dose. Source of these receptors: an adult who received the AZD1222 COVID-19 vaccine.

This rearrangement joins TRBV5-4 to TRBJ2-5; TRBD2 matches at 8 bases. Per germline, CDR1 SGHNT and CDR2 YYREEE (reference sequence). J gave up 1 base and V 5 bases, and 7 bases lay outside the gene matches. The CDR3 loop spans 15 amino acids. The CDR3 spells CASRPGGPFQETQYF. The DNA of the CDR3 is TGTGCCAGCAGGCCGGGGGGGCCATTCCAAGAGACCCAGTACTTC.

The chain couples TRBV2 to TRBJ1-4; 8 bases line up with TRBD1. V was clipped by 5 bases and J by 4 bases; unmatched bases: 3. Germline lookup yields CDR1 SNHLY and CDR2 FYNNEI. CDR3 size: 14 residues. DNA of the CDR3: TGTGCCAGCAGTCAACAGGGGGTTAATGAAAAACTGTTTTTT. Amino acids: CASSQQGVNEKLFF. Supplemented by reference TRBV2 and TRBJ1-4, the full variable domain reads EPEVTQTPSHQVTQMGQEVILRCVPISNHLYFYWYRQILGQKVEFLVSFYNNEISEKSEIFDDQFSVERPDGSNFTLKIRSTKLEDSAMYFCASSQQGVNEKLFFGSGTQLSVL.

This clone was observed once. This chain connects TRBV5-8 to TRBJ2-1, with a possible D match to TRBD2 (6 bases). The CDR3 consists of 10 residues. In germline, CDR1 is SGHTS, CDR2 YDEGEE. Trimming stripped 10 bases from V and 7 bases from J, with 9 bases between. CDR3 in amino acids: CAGGRNEQFF. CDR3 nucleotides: TGTGCCGGTGGGAGGAATGAGCAGTTCTTC.

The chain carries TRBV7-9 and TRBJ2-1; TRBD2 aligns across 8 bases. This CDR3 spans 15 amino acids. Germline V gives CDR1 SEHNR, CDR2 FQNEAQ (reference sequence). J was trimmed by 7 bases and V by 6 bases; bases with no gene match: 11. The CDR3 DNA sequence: TGTGCCAGCAGGTCTACGGGACTAGTGAATAATGAGCAGTTCTTC. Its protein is CASRSTGLVNNEQFF. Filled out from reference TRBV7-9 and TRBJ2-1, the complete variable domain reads DTGVSQNPRHKITKRGQNVTFRCDPISEHNRLYWYRQTLGQGPEFLTYFQNEAQLEKSRLLSDRFSAERPKGSFSTLEIQRTEQGDSAMYLCASRSTGLVNNEQFFGPGTRLTVL.

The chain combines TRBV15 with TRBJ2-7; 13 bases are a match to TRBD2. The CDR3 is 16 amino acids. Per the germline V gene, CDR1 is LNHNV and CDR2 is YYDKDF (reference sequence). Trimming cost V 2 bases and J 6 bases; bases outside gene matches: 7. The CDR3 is CATSRKGLAGAGEQYF. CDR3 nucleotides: TGTGCCACCAGCAGAAAAGGACTAGCGGGAGCTGGCGAGCAGTACTTC. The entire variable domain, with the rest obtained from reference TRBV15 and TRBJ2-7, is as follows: DAMVIQNPRYQVTQFGKPVTLSCSQTLNHNVMYWYQQKSSQAPKLLFHYYDKDFNNEADTPDNFQSRRPNTSFCFLDIRSPGLGDTAMYLCATSRKGLAGAGEQYFGPGTRLTVT.

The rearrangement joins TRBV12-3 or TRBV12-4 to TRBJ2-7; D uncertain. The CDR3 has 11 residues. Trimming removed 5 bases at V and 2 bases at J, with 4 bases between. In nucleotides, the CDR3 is TGTGCCAGCAGTAATGCCTACGAGCAGTACTTC. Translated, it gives CASSNAYEQYF.

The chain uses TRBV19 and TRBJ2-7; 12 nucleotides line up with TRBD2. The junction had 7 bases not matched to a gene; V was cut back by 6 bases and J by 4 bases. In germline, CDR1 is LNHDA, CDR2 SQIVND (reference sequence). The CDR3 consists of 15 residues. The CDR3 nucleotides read TGTGCCAGTAGCTCAGGACTAGCGGGACCGTACGAGCAGTACTTC. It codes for CASSSGLAGPYEQYF.

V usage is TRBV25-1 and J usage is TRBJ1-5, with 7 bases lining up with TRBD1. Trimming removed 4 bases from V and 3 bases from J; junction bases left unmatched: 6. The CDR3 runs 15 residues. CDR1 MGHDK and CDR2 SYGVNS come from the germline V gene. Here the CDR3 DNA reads TGTGCCAGCAGTGGGGGACAGCCCGACAATCAGCCCCAGCATTTT. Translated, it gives CASSGGQPDNQPQHF.

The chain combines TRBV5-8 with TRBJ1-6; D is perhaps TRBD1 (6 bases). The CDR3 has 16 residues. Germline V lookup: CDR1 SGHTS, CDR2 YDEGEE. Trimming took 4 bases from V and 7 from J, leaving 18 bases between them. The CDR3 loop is CASSPRWQGPNSPLHF. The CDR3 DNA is TGTGCCAGCAGCCCACGATGGCAGGGGCCAAATTCACCCCTCCACTTT.

CDR3: CASTNSRQSTDTQYF. CDR3 bases: TGTGCCAGCACCAACTCCCGGCAAAGCACAGATACGCAGTATTTT. The chain joins TRBV25-1 to TRBJ2-3; D gene ambiguous. Trimming cost V 7 bases and J 0 bases, with 14 bases left between them. This CDR3 comprises 15 residues. The germline V gene encodes CDR1 MGHDK and CDR2 SYGVNS. Complete variable domain (other parts from reference TRBV25-1 and TRBJ2-3): EADIYQTPRYLVIGTGKKITLECSQTMGHDKMYWYQQDPGMELHLIHYSYGVNSTEKGDLSSESTVSRIRTEHFPLTLESARPSHTSQYLCASTNSRQSTDTQYFGPGTRLTVL.

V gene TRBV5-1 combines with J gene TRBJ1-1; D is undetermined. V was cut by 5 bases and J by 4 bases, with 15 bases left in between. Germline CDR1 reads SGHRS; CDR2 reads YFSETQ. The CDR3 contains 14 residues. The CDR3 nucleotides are TGCGCCAGCAGGAGAAGCGCCTCTGCCACTGAAGCTTTCTTT. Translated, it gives CASRRSASATEAFF.

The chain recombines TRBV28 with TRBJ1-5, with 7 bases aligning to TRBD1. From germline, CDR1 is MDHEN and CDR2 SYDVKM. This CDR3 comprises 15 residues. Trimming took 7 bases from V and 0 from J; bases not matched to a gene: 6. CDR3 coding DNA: TGTGCCAGCAATTCAGGGGGTTATAGCAATCAGCCCCAGCATTTT. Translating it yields CASNSGGYSNQPQHF. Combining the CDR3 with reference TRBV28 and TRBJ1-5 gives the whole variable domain DVKVTQSSRYLVKRTGEKVFLECVQDMDHENMFWYRQDPGLGLRLIYFSYDVKMKEKGDIPEGYSVSREKKERFSLILESASTNQTSMYLCASNSGGYSNQPQHFGDGTRLSIL.

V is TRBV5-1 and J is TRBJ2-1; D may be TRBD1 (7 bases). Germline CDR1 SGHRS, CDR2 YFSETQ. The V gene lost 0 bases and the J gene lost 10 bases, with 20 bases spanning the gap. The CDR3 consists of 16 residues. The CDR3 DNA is TGCGCCAGCAGCTTGGACTACAGGGGAGGACTCGTCGAGCAGTTCTTC. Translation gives CASSLDYRGGLVEQFF.

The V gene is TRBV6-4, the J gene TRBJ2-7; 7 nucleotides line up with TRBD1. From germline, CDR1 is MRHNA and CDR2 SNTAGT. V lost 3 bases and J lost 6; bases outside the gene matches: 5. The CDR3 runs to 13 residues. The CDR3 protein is CASSEARGSEQYF. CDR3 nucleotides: TGTGCCAGCAGTGAGGCCAGGGGGAGCGAGCAGTACTTC.

The CDR3 spells CASSSGLQPQHF. DNA of the CDR3: TGTGCCAGCTCCTCCGGGTTACAGCCCCAGCATTTT. The chain has TRBV6-5 and TRBJ1-5, with D unresolved. CDR1 is MNHEY, CDR2 SVGAGI, per germline. Trimming took off 8 bases at V and 7 bases at J, with 12 bases between the two ends. The CDR3 has 12 residues.